This TCR beta chain was retrieved from a study of blood T cell repertoires in COVID-19. Study details: There were acute and convalescent COVID-19 samples, and they came from the United States, Italy and Spain. Sample material is recorded as cDNA or gDNA derived from T cells, B-cell-depleted T cells, or PBMCs.

The table lists this clone with a count of one. The CDR3 length is 16 residues. The germline CDR1 and CDR2 sequences are ENHRY and SYGVKD. Trimming shortened V by 4 bases and J by 0 bases, and 16 bases separated the two germline ends. As originally analysed: Quantification of nucleated cells was approximated via reference gene primer amplification. Repertoires were generated with immunoSEQ multiplex PCR, while TCRdb's copy carries only in-frame clones and drops some. V, J and clone size are those of that table, while D and trimming were read from the DNA. The data show about 120,000 clones, with around 85% seen just once and approximately 8.7% held by the top ten.

The gene calls are TRBV10-3 and TRBJ2-7; a possible D gene is TRBD1 (5 bases). The source of this sequence is a man between 65 and 85 years old who had recovered from COVID-19. Sequencing was performed on peripheral blood. The CDR3 here is CAISGKWTPSSYEQYF. The CDR3 DNA reads TGTGCCATCAGTGGGAAGTGGACACCTAGCTCCTACGAGCAGTACTTC.